The present T cell receptor beta chain was sequenced within a study of early T cells in non-severe SARS-CoV-2 infection. Study in general: The sequenced material was bulk RNA from unsorted whole blood, and its chains were unpaired.

A remark on this clonotype: The antigen is not known.

The CDR3 consists of 14 residues. Between the trimmed V and J ends, which lost 1 base and 4 bases, there was a span of 7 bases. CDR1 and CDR2 from the germline V gene are SEHNR and FQNEAQ (reference sequence). General observations from the study: Missing private and CD4 specificities, VDJdb matching favored anti-spike CD8 responses.

In the library, individual cDNA molecules carried attached unique molecular identifiers. Using its own MiXCR run on the 5' RACE reads, TCRdb lists one record per CDR3 protein. The table shows roughly 41,000 distinct CDR3 sequences, with roughly 5% occurring only once. Sequencing input: whole blood. The receptor was isolated from an adult who was a healthcare worker with PCR-confirmed SARS-CoV-2 infection or an uninfected control (not recorded which). This chain joins TRBV7-9 and TRBJ2-2; no clear D gene. The CDR3 DNA reads TGTGCCAGCAGCTTAGAGGCTTCCACCGGGGAGCTGTTTTTT. This encodes CASSLEASTGELFF.